The 25 T cell receptor beta chains listed next were all sequenced from one sample in a study of prognosis after radiotherapy for stage I lung cancer. From genomic DNA, TCR beta CDR3 was amplified by two-round multiplex PCR. The first PCR round targeted every TRBV and TRBJ gene with specific primers. TCRdb re-called the multiplex PCR reads with MiXCR, one entry per CDR3 protein. Here the sample spans 50,000 or so distinct CDR3 sequences, less than 35% being singletons. The sequenced sample was PBMCs, obtained before or after stereotactic body radiation therapy (not recorded which). Receptors originate from a donor of 50 years or more with non-small cell lung cancer.

This clonotype has ten or more counts. The V call is TRBV5-1, the J call TRBJ2-5, with 9 bases that match TRBD1. The CDR3 runs 15 residues. Germline V gene data show CDR1 as SGHRS and CDR2 as YFSETQ. After removal of 4 bases from V and 1 base from J, the junction contained 5 bases not matched to a gene. The CDR3 loop is CASSGQGTSQETQYF. The CDR3 DNA is TGCGCCAGCAGCGGACAGGGGACGAGCCAAGAGACCCAGTACTTC.

The chain links TRBV11-2 to TRBJ1-4, with 7 bases matching TRBD1. The CDR3 contains 16 residues. Germline trimming cut 1 base from V and 8 bases from J; bases unmatched to any gene: 10. From germline, CDR1 is SGHAT and CDR2 FQNNGV. Here the CDR3 reads CASSLGYQGVKEKLFF. The DNA of the CDR3 is TGTGCCAGCAGCTTAGGATATCAGGGGGTTAAAGAAAAACTGTTTTTT.

This clonotype was detected ten times or more. The chain's CDR3 is CASSTRTSGMGEQYF. The CDR3 nucleotides are TGTGCCAGCAGCACACGGACTAGCGGGATGGGGGAGCAGTACTTC. V gene TRBV11-2 combines with J gene TRBJ2-7; 12 bases match TRBD2. V shed 5 bases and J 7 bases; nucleotides not matched to a gene: 9. CDR3 length: 15 residues. The germline gives CDR1 SGHAT, CDR2 FQNNGV.

In its sample, this clonotype was seen a few times. A much more abundant neighbour one base away suggests this may be a read error. The chain combines TRBV11-2 with TRBJ2-4, with 8 bases lining up with TRBD1. The CDR3 extends over 15 amino acids. The germline CDR1 and CDR2 sequences are SGHAT and FQNNGV. CDR3 loop: CAGSFTRGPGNIQYF. Written as DNA, the CDR3 is TGTGCCGGCAGCTTCACCAGGGGGCCGGGAAACATTCAGTACTTC.

The gene calls are TRBV6-2 or TRBV6-3 and TRBJ2-3; no definite D call. V was cut by 7 bases and J by 0 bases, with 14 bases left in between. The CDR3 has 15 amino acids. In germline, CDR1 is MNHEY, CDR2 SVGEGT. In nucleotides, the CDR3 is TGTGCCAGCAAATGGTCCCGCCTTAGCACAGATACGCAGTATTTT. This translates into CASKWSRLSTDTQYF.

This clonotype appeared many times. The chain employs TRBV5-6 and TRBJ1-1; D is perhaps TRBD1 (6 bases). Germline assignment: CDR1 SGHDT and CDR2 YYEEEE. The CDR3 is made up of 15 amino acids. Trimming removed 6 bases at V and 4 bases at J, with 19 bases between. DNA for the CDR3: TGTGCCAGCATCCAAGACGGGGGGCAGGGCACTGAAGCTTTCTTT. It codes for CASIQDGGQGTEAFF. Together with reference TRBV5-6 and TRBJ1-1, the CDR3 gives the full variable domain: DAGVTQSPTHLIKTRGQQVTLRCSPKSGHDTVSWYQQALGQGPQFIFQYYEEEERQRGNFPDRFSGHQFPNYSSELNVNALLLGDSALYLCASIQDGGQGTEAFFGQGTRLTVV.

This clonotype occurred many times. The J gene is TRBJ1-6, the V gene TRBV9; TRBD1 agrees at 7 bases. The germline CDR1 and CDR2 sequences are SGDLS and YYNGEE. With V trimmed by 0 bases and J by 8 bases, 5 bases remained unmatched. The CDR3 has 15 residues. In DNA form, the CDR3 reads TGTGCCAGCAGCGTAGGGGGAGGGGGCTATTCACCCCTCCACTTT. Protein: CASSVGGGGYSPLHF. Full variable domain (rest looked up from reference TRBV9 and TRBJ1-6): DSGVTQTPKHLITATGQRVTLRCSPRSGDLSVYWYQQSLDQGLQFLIQYYNGEERAKGNILERFSAQQFPDLHSELNLSSLELGDSALYFCASSVGGGGYSPLHFGNGTRLTVT.

This clonotype was observed at least ten times. V gene TRBV28 combines with J gene TRBJ1-2; D gene unclear. V lost 5 bases to trimming and J lost 2 bases, with 9 bases between them. The CDR3 loop spans 13 amino acids. CDR1 is MDHEN, CDR2 SYDVKM, per germline. The CDR3 coding sequence is TGTGCCAGCAGTCTACTGCAGAACTATGGCTACACCTTC. Translated: CASSLLQNYGYTF.

This clonotype occurred once. The J gene is TRBJ2-7, the V gene TRBV13; perhaps TRBD1 as D (5 bases). Germline loops: CDR1 PRHDT, CDR2 FYEKMQ (reference sequence). CDR3 length: 14 amino acids. The V end was cut by 2 bases, the J end by 2 bases, with 10 bases between. The CDR3: CASSLQAGTYEQYF. In DNA form, the CDR3 reads TGTGCCAGCAGCTTACAGGCAGGGACCTACGAGCAGTACTTC.

As regards this clonotype: This sequence is one base from a far larger clone and is likely a read error. The rearrangement uses TRBV6-4 and TRBJ2-1, with D possibly TRBD2 on 5 matching bases. CDR1 MRHNA and CDR2 SNTAGT come from the germline V gene. The CDR3 has 15 residues. In nucleotides, the CDR3 is TGTTCCAGCAGTTTGACGGGATCGGGATACAATGAGCAGTTCTTC. Amino acid sequence: CSSSLTGSGYNEQFF.

This clonotype appeared many times. This chain joins TRBV7-9 and TRBJ2-1; D is undetermined. The CDR3 loop spans 13 amino acids. Germline loops: CDR1 SEHNR, CDR2 FQNEAQ (reference sequence). Trimming pared 4 bases from V and 11 bases from J, leaving 15 bases between. CDR3 nucleotide sequence: TGTGCCAGCAGCTCCGAGCTGCTTGGTAAGCAGTTCTTC. The encoded protein is CASSSELLGKQFF.

This clonotype has ten or more counts. The genes are TRBV5-1 and TRBJ2-1; 11 positions match TRBD2. Germline loops: CDR1 SGHRS, CDR2 YFSETQ. The CDR3 totals 17 residues. Losses at the gene ends were 0 bases for V and 5 bases for J; bases not matched to a gene: 7. The CDR3 coding sequence is TGCGCCAGCAGCTTGGGATGGACTAGCGGGTCTAACAATGAGCAGTTCTTC. As protein: CASSLGWTSGSNNEQFF.

As regards this clonotype: Given a much more abundant clone one base away, this may be a read error. J is TRBJ2-3 and V is TRBV29-1; TRBD2 aligns across 8 bases. The CDR3 runs to 14 residues. Germline CDR1 reads SQVTM; CDR2 reads ANQGSEA. The CDR3 region has the DNA TGCAGCGGCAAACTAGCGGTTAGCACATATACGCAGTATTTT. Its protein is CSGKLAVSTYTQYF.

The genes are TRBV28 and TRBJ1-1; D is ambiguous. Per the germline V gene, CDR1 is MDHEN and CDR2 is SYDVKM. V lost 11 bases to trimming and J lost 1 base, with 20 bases between them. The CDR3 length is 15 residues. The CDR3 DNA reads as TGTGCCGCCAGACGAACAGTGGGCCGGAACACTGAAGCTTTCTTT. Translated: CAARRTVGRNTEAFF. The entire variable domain, with the rest obtained from reference TRBV28 and TRBJ1-1, is as follows: DVKVTQSSRYLVKRTGEKVFLECVQDMDHENMFWYRQDPGLGLRLIYFSYDVKMKEKGDIPEGYSVSREKKERFSLILESASTNQTSMYLCAARRTVGRNTEAFFGQGTRLTVV.

There are many counts of this clonotype. The chain has TRBV6-9 and TRBJ2-3; 12 nucleotides match TRBD2. The CDR3 has 16 residues. Trimming cost V 4 bases and J 1 base; bases outside gene matches: 3. Germline V lookup: CDR1 MNHGY, CDR2 SVAAGI. CDR3 nucleotides: TGTGCCAGCAGTTCATGGACTAGCGGGGGCACAGATACGCAGTATTTT. Translated, it gives CASSSWTSGGTDTQYF.

Remarks on this clonotype: It differs at one base from a far larger clone, so likely a read error. This chain connects TRBV6-2 or TRBV6-3 to TRBJ1-5, with a tentative D call TRBD1 (6 bases). The CDR3 has 14 residues. The germline V gene has CDR1 MNHEY and CDR2 SVGEGT. CDR3 residues: CASSYPGGNKPQHF. DNA for the CDR3: TGTGCCAGCAGTTACCCGGGGGGCAATAAGCCCCAGCATTTT.

Comment on this clonotype: One end of the junction fails to match germline, which may point to a read error. This chain uses TRBV27 with TRBJ2-2, with D uncertain. Germline V gives CDR1 MNHEY, CDR2 SMNVEV (reference sequence). This CDR3 comprises 13 residues. The CDR3 region has the DNA TGTGCCAGCAGTTTATCGGTTCCCGGTGAGCTGTTTTTT. Protein product: CASSLSVPGELFF.

This clonotype was seen at least ten times. The genes are TRBV20-1 and TRBJ2-1; possible D gene TRBD1, 6 bases. Germline CDR1 is DFQATT and CDR2 is SNEGSKA (reference sequence). Trimming cost V 6 bases and J 6 bases, with 9 bases left between them. This CDR3 has 11 amino acids. The CDR3 bases are TGCAGTGCCCAGGGGCTCAATGAGCAGTTCTTC. It is translated as CSAQGLNEQFF.

About this clonotype itself: A far larger clone is one base from this, pointing to a likely read error. The chain joins TRBV6-5 to TRBJ1-2; D is ambiguous. Germline lookup yields CDR1 MNHEY and CDR2 SVGAGI. CDR3 length: 14 residues. The CDR3 spells CAISYLWSPTGYTF. CDR3 coding DNA: TGTGCCATCAGTTACCTTTGGAGCCCAACGGGCTACACCTTC.

About this clonotype itself: A read error may produce the germline difference seen at one junction end. The rearrangement uses TRBV7-2 and TRBJ2-5; 8 nucleotides match TRBD1. Germline assignment: CDR1 SGHTA and CDR2 FQGNSA. This CDR3 has 15 residues. The CDR3 protein is CASSCGGTGQDTQYF. The CDR3 DNA follows: TGTGCCAGCAGCTGTGGGGGGACAGGTCAAGATACCCAGTACTTC.

This clonotype has a count of ten or more. This chain links TRBV12-3 or TRBV12-4 with TRBJ1-1; D call uncertain. This CDR3 spans 16 amino acids. Trimming left V 2 bases short and J 2 bases short, with 15 bases between. The CDR3 spells CASSLKQIGLNTEAFF. In DNA, the CDR3 is TGTGCCAGCAGTTTAAAACAGATCGGGCTTAACACTGAAGCTTTCTTT.

This clonotype occurred a few times. One base away lies a much larger clone, so this may be a sequencing read error. The V gene is TRBV7-3, the J gene TRBJ2-2; 7 positions match TRBD2. Germline V gene data show CDR1 as SGHTA and CDR2 as FQGTGA. The V gene end was trimmed by 1 base and the J gene end by 5 bases; junction bases not matched to a gene: 1. The CDR3 spans 14 residues. Written as DNA, the CDR3 is TGTGCCAGCAGCTTAATGGGGGGGACCGGGGAGCTGTTTTTT. It yields the protein CASSLMGGTGELFF.

This clonotype was seen ten or more times. The chain joins TRBV12-3 or TRBV12-4 to TRBJ1-1; a weak D match, TRBD1 (6 bases). V was trimmed by 7 bases and J by 4 bases, leaving 13 bases between them. CDR3 length: 13 amino acids. The DNA for the CDR3 is TGTGCCAGCATGAGGCGACAGGCCACTGAAGCTTTCTTT. Translating gives CASMRRQATEAFF.

This clonotype came up many times. This chain joins TRBV20-1 and TRBJ1-2; 7 nucleotides line up with TRBD1. Germline V lookup: CDR1 DFQATT, CDR2 SNEGSKA (reference sequence). The CDR3 has 12 residues. The V segment lost 5 bases and the J segment 1 base; nucleotides outside the gene matches: 1. The DNA for the CDR3 is TGCAGTGCTGGGGACAGTAACTATGGCTACACCTTC. Its protein product is CSAGDSNYGYTF.

The V and J genes are TRBV7-2 and TRBJ2-5; no reliable D call. Germline loops: CDR1 SGHTA, CDR2 FQGNSA. This CDR3 contains 15 residues. V lost 5 bases to trimming and J lost 4 bases, with 17 bases between them. The CDR3 here is CASSPHGFGVETQYF. CDR3 nucleotide sequence: TGTGCCAGCAGCCCCCATGGGTTTGGGGTAGAGACCCAGTACTTC.